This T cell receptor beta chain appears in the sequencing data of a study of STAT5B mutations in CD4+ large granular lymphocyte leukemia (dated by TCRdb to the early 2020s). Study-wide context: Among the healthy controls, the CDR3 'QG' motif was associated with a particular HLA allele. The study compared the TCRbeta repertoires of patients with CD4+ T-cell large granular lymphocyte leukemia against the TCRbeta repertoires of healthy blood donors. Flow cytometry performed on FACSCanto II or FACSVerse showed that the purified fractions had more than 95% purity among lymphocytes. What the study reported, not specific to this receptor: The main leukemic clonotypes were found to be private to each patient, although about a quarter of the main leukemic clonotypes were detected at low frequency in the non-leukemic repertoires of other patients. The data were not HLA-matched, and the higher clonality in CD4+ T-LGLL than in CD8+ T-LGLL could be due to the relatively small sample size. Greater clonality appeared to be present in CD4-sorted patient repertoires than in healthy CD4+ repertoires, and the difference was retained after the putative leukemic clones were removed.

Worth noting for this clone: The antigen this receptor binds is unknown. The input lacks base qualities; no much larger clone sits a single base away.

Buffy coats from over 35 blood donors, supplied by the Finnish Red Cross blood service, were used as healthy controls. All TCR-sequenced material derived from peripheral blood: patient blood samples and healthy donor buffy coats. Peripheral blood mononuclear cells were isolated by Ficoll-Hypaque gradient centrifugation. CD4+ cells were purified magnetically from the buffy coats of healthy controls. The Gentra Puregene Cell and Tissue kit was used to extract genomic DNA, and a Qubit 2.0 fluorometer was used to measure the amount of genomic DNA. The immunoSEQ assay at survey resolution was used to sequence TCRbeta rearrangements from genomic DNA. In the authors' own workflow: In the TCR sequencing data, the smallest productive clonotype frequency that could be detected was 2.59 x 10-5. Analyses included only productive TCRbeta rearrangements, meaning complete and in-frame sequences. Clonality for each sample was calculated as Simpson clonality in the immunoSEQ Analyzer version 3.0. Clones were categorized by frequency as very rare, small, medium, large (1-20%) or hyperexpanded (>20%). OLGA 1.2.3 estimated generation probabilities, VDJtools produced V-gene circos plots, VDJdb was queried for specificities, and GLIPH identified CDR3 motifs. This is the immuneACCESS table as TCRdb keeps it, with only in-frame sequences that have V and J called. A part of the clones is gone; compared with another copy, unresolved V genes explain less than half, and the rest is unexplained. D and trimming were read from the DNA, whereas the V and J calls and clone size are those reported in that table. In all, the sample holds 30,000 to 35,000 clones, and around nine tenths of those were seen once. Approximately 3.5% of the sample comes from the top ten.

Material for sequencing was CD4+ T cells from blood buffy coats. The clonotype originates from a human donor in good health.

The CDR3 is CASSSIHGVGNTDTQYF. The DNA is as follows: TGTGCCAGCAGCTCTATCCATGGGGTCGGTAACACAGATACGCAGTATTTT. The V and J segments used are TRBV7-3 and TRBJ2-3; there is no confident call for the D gene. Trimming costs V 4 bases and J 2 bases, and their ends lie 19 bases apart. According to the germline V gene, CDR1 reads SGHTA and CDR2 reads FQGTGA. Counted from cysteine to phenylalanine, this CDR3 has 17 amino acids. The retained sequence is limited to the CDR3, 51 bases, with the frame set at the first base.